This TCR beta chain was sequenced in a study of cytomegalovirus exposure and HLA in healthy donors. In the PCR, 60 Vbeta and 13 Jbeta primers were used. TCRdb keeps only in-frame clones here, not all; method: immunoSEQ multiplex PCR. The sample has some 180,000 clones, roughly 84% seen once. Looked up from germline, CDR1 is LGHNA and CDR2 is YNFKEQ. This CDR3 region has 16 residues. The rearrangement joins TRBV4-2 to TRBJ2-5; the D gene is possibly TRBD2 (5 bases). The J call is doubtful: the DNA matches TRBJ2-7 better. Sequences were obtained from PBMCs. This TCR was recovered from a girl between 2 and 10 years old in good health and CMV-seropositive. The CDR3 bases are TGTGCCAGCAGCCAAGACCTGCAAGCGGTCTCCTACGAGCAGTACTTC. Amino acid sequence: CASSQDLQAVSYEQYF.